A selection of T cell receptor beta chains follows, all from one sample in a study of immune evolution from preneoplasia to lung adenocarcinoma. Method: immunoSEQ multiplex PCR; TCRdb's copy keeps in-frame clones and lacks some. The repertoire holds 4,500 to 6,500 clones, with around three quarters as singletons. The sample taken for sequencing was FFPE minimally invasive lung adenocarcinoma tissue. The receptor set was obtained from a person between 60 and 80 years old with lung adenocarcinoma. Both conserved end residues are part of each CDR3.

J | V | length | CDR3
TRBJ2-7 | TRBV13 | 15 | CASSPQAGINYEQYF
TRBJ2-1 | TRBV28 | 16 | CASKRGDSGIGNEQFF
TRBJ1-2 | TRBV9 | 13 | CASSVEGVGGYTF
TRBJ1-2 | TRBV2 | 13 | CASSENRNYGYTF
TRBJ2-3 | TRBV27 | 16 | CASSFLGMRETDTQYF
TRBJ2-7 | TRBV2 | 14 | CASRPGSPDYEQYF
TRBJ1-1 | TRBV30 | 17 | CAWSVPWPYGLNTEAFF
TRBJ2-1 | TRBV7-2 | 14 | CASSLDSVVNEQFF
TRBJ2-7 | TRBV7-2 | 14 | CASSLTSGRYEQYF
TRBJ2-7 | TRBV27 | 13 | CASRTAGSIEQYF
TRBJ1-1 | TRBV28 | 16 | CASSLGGARGDTEAFF
TRBJ1-2 | TRBV5-4 | 17 | CASSLISRAPSNYGYTF
TRBJ1-1 | TRBV5-6 | 15 | CASSLTGTGESEAFF
TRBJ1-1 | TRBV6-1 | 14 | CASSETGRGTEAFF
TRBJ1-2 | TRBV29-1 | 15 | CSGGKVTNRGYGYTF
TRBJ2-2 | TRBV27 | 17 | CASSLSLGGKLTGELFF
TRBJ2-7 | TRBV19 | 15 | CASSQAWDRTYEQYF
TRBJ2-7 | TRBV19 | 14 | CASRGVDGSYEQYF
TRBJ2-1 | TRBV6-5 | 13 | CASSYDNSNEQFF
TRBJ1-1 | TRBV5-1 | 14 | CASSLFGSDTEAFF
TRBJ1-1 | TRBV29-1 | 11 | CSSLRGTEAFF
TRBJ2-7 | TRBV30 | 12 | CAWSVQVGEQYF
TRBJ2-7 | TRBV29-1 | 15 | CSVVTGTGGRYEQYF
TRBJ2-7 | TRBV5-4 | 13 | CASSLEGGDEQYF
TRBJ1-5 | TRBV27 | 15 | CASSLRSYSNQPQHF
TRBJ2-1 | TRBV4-1 | 19 | CASSQAKGELAAGRNEQFF
TRBJ1-2 | TRBV6-5 | 14 | CASSYQAGNYGYTF
TRBJ2-1 | TRBV5-4 | 14 | CASSFPGSYNEQFF
TRBJ2-3 | TRBV4-3 | 14 | CASSQEGPLDTQYF
TRBJ1-5 | TRBV27 | 13 | CASSLRGNQPQHF
TRBJ1-1 | TRBV14 | 14 | CASSQADKYTEAFF
TRBJ2-1 | TRBV28 | 12 | CASSPRGGEQFF
TRBJ2-3 | TRBV5-1 | 15 | CASREGLAGLDTQYF
TRBJ1-1 | TRBV13 | 12 | CASSLVNTEAFF
TRBJ2-5 | TRBV6-1 | 12 | CASSESGETQYF
TRBJ1-2 | TRBV4-3 | 14 | CASSQGTGDYGYTF
TRBJ1-5 | TRBV7-6 | 14 | CASSLGQGRGPQHF
TRBJ1-2 | TRBV6-5 | 15 | CASSREWGQAYGYTF
TRBJ1-2 | TRBV19 | 14 | CASSEDRDRAGYTF
TRBJ2-2 | TRBV29-1 | 12 | CSVSQGTGELFF
TRBJ2-1 | TRBV5-1 | 15 | CASSLEVGRYIEQFF
TRBJ2-6 | TRBV2 | 15 | CAIPPGTGLPNVLTF
TRBJ1-2 | TRBV5-4 | 15 | CASSLGAGGGNSYTF
TRBJ2-3 | TRBV5-1 | 16 | CASRFGRIGVTDTQYF
TRBJ2-3 | TRBV27 | 13 | CASKPTSTDTQYF
TRBJ2-1 | TRBV11-3 | 14 | CASSLGGSGNEQFF
TRBJ2-1 | TRBV6-1 | 13 | CASSEGGGNEQFF
TRBJ2-7 | TRBV30 | 15 | CAWTTAEASSRSQYF
TRBJ2-1 | TRBV29-1 | 13 | CSVETTGFGEQFF
TRBJ1-4 | TRBV5-6 | 16 | CASSLAMDSYNEKLFF
TRBJ2-5 | TRBV6-5 | 16 | CASSYGLAGGPETQYF
TRBJ2-5 | TRBV27 | 14 | CASSPLAGRETQYF
TRBJ2-1 | TRBV10-2 | 14 | CASSDISSYNEQFF
TRBJ2-1 | TRBV5-4 | 16 | CASSSGTFSRRDEQFF
TRBJ1-2 | TRBV28 | 13 | CASNSGTVGGYTF
TRBJ2-1 | TRBV7-3 | 17 | CASSHITPSGGRGEQFF
TRBJ1-1 | TRBV25-1 | 11 | CASSDRTEAFF